The 32 T cell receptor beta chains given below trace back to one sample, sequenced in a study of identical twins. TCRdb processed the 5' RACE reads anew with MiXCR; each CDR3 protein has one entry. The sample consists of about 190,000 distinct CDR3 sequences, more than 15% of them appearing once. These sequences were also reported in another study, on T cells expressing NK-cell markers.

The sequencing input was CD8+ T cells sorted from blood. The source is a woman between 18 and 29 years old in good health.

This clonotype was recorded a few times. V gene TRBV4-3 combines with J gene TRBJ2-7; D may match TRBD1 or TRBD2 (5 bases each). Germline CDR1 is LGHNA and CDR2 is YSLEER. This CDR3 contains 15 residues. The V end was cut by 0 bases, the J end by 3 bases, with 12 bases between. Here the CDR3 reads CASSQERGGGYEQYF. CDR3 in DNA: TGCGCCAGCAGCCAAGAGAGGGGTGGGGGCTACGAGCAGTACTTC.

As for this clonotype: The junction departs from germline at one end; a sequencing error may be responsible. As DNA, the CDR3 is TGTGCCAGCAGCCGGTCTAGCGGGCGCCGTGAGGTCTTC. Translating it yields CASSRSSGRREVF. The V call is TRBV7-2, the J call TRBJ2-1; TRBD2 matches 8 bases. The CDR3 loop spans 13 amino acids. In germline, CDR1 is SGHTA, CDR2 FQGNSA.

This clonotype was counted ten times or more. The chain is built from TRBV29-1 and TRBJ1-1, with TRBD1 as a possible D gene (6 bases). CDR1 SQVTM and CDR2 ANQGSEA come from the germline V gene. The CDR3 totals 13 residues. Deletions cut 3 bases from V and 2 bases from J, with 10 bases between. The CDR3 DNA sequence: TGCAGCGTTGACAGGACAGCCAACACTGAAGCTTTCTTT. Translated: CSVDRTANTEAFF.

This rearrangement joins TRBV9 to TRBJ2-7; D perhaps matches TRBD1 (5 bases). V lost 1 base and J lost 6, with 8 bases in between. Germline lookup yields CDR1 SGDLS and CDR2 YYNGEE. This CDR3 has 12 amino acids. The CDR3 sequence: CASSVTQGEQYF. DNA of the CDR3: TGTGCCAGCAGCGTAACCCAGGGCGAGCAGTACTTC.

The rearrangement uses TRBV27 and TRBJ1-2; D call uncertain. Trimming took 6 bases from V and 4 from J, leaving 18 bases between them. Per the germline V gene, CDR1 is MNHEY and CDR2 is SMNVEV (reference sequence). The CDR3 has 15 residues. CDR3: CASRPRGIITYGYTF. CDR3 DNA: TGTGCCAGCAGGCCCCGAGGGATAATAACCTATGGCTACACCTTC.

V gene TRBV12-3 or TRBV12-4 combines with J gene TRBJ1-1; 8 bases align to TRBD1. The CDR3 length is 14 residues. Losses at the gene ends were 5 bases for V and 4 bases for J; bases not matched to a gene: 6. CDR3 sequence (DNA): TGTGCCAGCAGTCCAGGGGGCGTTGGCACTGAAGCTTTCTTT. This gives the protein CASSPGGVGTEAFF.

Ten or more counts support this clonotype. The V gene is TRBV7-9, the J gene TRBJ2-1, with TRBD2 matching 7 bases. The V and J ends lost 6 bases and 0 bases, in that order; junction bases with no gene match: 14. There are 18 residues in the CDR3. From germline, CDR1 is SEHNR and CDR2 FQNEAQ (reference sequence). CDR3 protein: CASRRLGGGASSYNEQFF. The CDR3 DNA follows: TGTGCCAGCAGAAGATTGGGGGGGGGAGCGAGCTCCTACAATGAGCAGTTCTTC.

There are many counts of this clonotype. The chain has TRBV3-1 and TRBJ2-7; unclear D gene. The CDR3 has 14 amino acids. Trimming removed 1 base from V and 0 bases from J, with 7 bases in between. The germline CDR1 and CDR2 sequences are LGHDT and YNNKEL (reference sequence). Written as DNA, the CDR3 is TGTGCCAGCAGCCAAGGGCGGATCTCCTACGAGCAGTACTTC. Protein sequence: CASSQGRISYEQYF.

The chain carries TRBV4-3 and TRBJ2-1, with 9 bases matching TRBD2. The CDR3 sequence is 15 residues long. Trimming removed 0 bases from V and 4 bases from J; junction bases left unmatched: 1. CDR1 is LGHNA, CDR2 YSLEER, per germline. The CDR3 nucleotides read TGCGCCAGCAGCCAAGATGCGGGAGGGTACAATGAGCAGTTCTTC. This codes for CASSQDAGGYNEQFF.

This clonotype was detected ten times or more. V is TRBV7-8 and J is TRBJ2-1; D ambiguous. Germline V gives CDR1 SGHVS, CDR2 FQNEAQ. Trimming took 2 bases from V and 5 from J, leaving 4 bases between them. CDR3 length equals 12 residues. The CDR3 reads CASSLTDNEQFF. The CDR3 DNA follows: TGTGCCAGCAGCTTAACCGACAATGAGCAGTTCTTC.

This clonotype has more than one count but fewer than ten. The chain employs TRBV4-1 and TRBJ2-7, with D hard to call. Germline-derived CDR1 and CDR2 are MGHRA and YSYEKL. Trimming cost V 6 bases and J 5 bases, with 8 bases left between them. This CDR3 is 11 amino acids long. The CDR3 DNA follows: TGCGCCAGCAGTCGCCTCGACGAGCAGTACTTC. This translates into CASSRLDEQYF.

This clonotype was counted between two and nine times. The V call is TRBV19, the J call TRBJ2-1; 11 positions match TRBD2. V dropped 6 bases and J dropped 8; count of bases not matched to a gene: 6. From germline, CDR1 is LNHDA and CDR2 SQIVND (reference sequence). The CDR3 extends over 14 amino acids. CDR3 coding DNA: TGTGCCAGTAGGCTACTAGCGGGAGCCTATGAGCAGTTCTTC. Its protein product is CASRLLAGAYEQFF.

Ten or more counts support this clonotype. The chain uses TRBV5-5 and TRBJ1-4; tentatively, D is TRBD1 (6 bases). There are 14 residues in the CDR3. The germline CDR1 and CDR2 sequences are SGHKS and YYEKEE (reference sequence). Trimming removed 1 base at V and 6 bases at J, with 10 bases between. The CDR3 DNA is TGTGCCAGCAGCTTGTTTGGGGGCGATGAAAAACTGTTTTTT. It codes for CASSLFGGDEKLFF.

This clonotype was detected only a few times. The rearrangement joins TRBV6-5 to TRBJ1-2; the D gene is possibly TRBD1 (6 bases). V lost 10 bases and J 3 bases, leaving 12 bases between the germline ends. Germline-derived CDR1 and CDR2 are MNHEY and SVGAGI. CDR3 length: 12 amino acids. In DNA form, the CDR3 reads TGTGCCACCTCAGGGGATTACTATGGCTACACCTTC. This encodes CATSGDYYGYTF.

This chain joins TRBV6-1 and TRBJ2-1; 9 nucleotides align to TRBD2. Per the germline V gene, CDR1 is MNHNS and CDR2 is SASEGT. Germline trimming cut 5 bases from V and 6 bases from J; bases unmatched to any gene: 8. The CDR3 sequence is 15 residues long. Here the CDR3 reads CASSRSGRPGNEQFF. The CDR3 DNA is TGTGCCAGCAGTCGGAGCGGGAGGCCTGGCAATGAGCAGTTCTTC.

This chain links TRBV10-3 with TRBJ2-7; D remains ambiguous. V lost 8 bases, J lost 7 bases, and 9 bases lay in between. The CDR3 covers 10 residues. Germline CDR1 reads ENHRY; CDR2 reads SYGVKD. CDR3 sequence (DNA): TGTGCCATCGGAAATGGGGAGCAGTACTTC. Its translation: CAIGNGEQYF.

V gene TRBV11-2 combines with J gene TRBJ1-1; maybe TRBD1 (5 bases). V lost 5 bases to trimming and J lost 4 bases, with 17 bases between them. The CDR3 length is 15 residues. CDR1 SGHAT and CDR2 FQNNGV come from the germline V gene. The chain's CDR3 is CASSATGGVGTEAFF. The DNA of the CDR3 is TGTGCCAGCAGCGCGACGGGGGGTGTTGGCACTGAAGCTTTCTTT.

The genes are TRBV7-6 and TRBJ2-1, with 10 nucleotides matching TRBD2. Per the germline V gene, CDR1 is SGHVS and CDR2 is FNYEAQ. CDR3 length: 16 amino acids. V dropped 5 bases and J dropped 8; count of bases not matched to a gene: 12. This CDR3 reads CASSPTVAGGRYEQFF. The CDR3 DNA follows: TGTGCCAGCAGCCCGACGGTAGCGGGAGGAAGGTATGAGCAGTTCTTC.

The rearrangement links TRBV7-2 to TRBJ2-1; D is uncertain. The V gene lost 0 bases and the J gene lost 8 bases, with 8 bases spanning the gap. CDR1 is SGHTA, CDR2 FQGNSA, per germline. The CDR3 totals 13 residues. CDR3 sequence (DNA): TGTGCCAGCAGCTTAGCTCCGGTCGATGAGCAGTTCTTC. As protein: CASSLAPVDEQFF.

CDR3 loop: CASSLAYLAGSRGSYNEQFF. The CDR3 bases are TGTGCCAGCAGCCTTGCGTACCTAGCGGGATCACGCGGCTCCTACAATGAGCAGTTCTTC. The chain has TRBV9 and TRBJ2-1; 9 positions agree with TRBD2. With V trimmed by 4 bases and J by 0 bases, 17 bases remained unmatched. Germline loops: CDR1 SGDLS, CDR2 YYNGEE. The CDR3 runs to 20 residues.

The rearrangement uses TRBV4-2 and TRBJ2-7; TRBD2 matches 7 bases. V was pared by 0 bases and J by 3 bases, with 8 bases of the junction left unmatched. Germline V lookup: CDR1 LGHNA, CDR2 YNFKEQ. The length of the CDR3 is 16 residues. Written as DNA, the CDR3 is TGTGCCAGCAGCCAAGATGCGCGAGCGGGGTACTACGAGCAGTACTTC. Its translation: CASSQDARAGYYEQYF.

The sample holds a few counts of this clonotype. This chain links TRBV5-1 with TRBJ2-3; no clear D gene. CDR3 length: 15 residues. From germline, CDR1 is SGHRS and CDR2 YFSETQ. V gave up 2 bases and J gave up 1 base, with 11 bases separating them. This CDR3 reads CASSLGRSGTDTQYF. CDR3 nucleotide sequence: TGCGCCAGCAGCTTAGGTCGGTCAGGCACAGATACGCAGTATTTT.

The chain has TRBV11-2 and TRBJ1-5, with TRBD1 as a possible D gene (5 bases). Per the germline V gene, CDR1 is SGHAT and CDR2 is FQNNGV. V was shortened by 5 bases and J by 3 bases, with 11 bases between the two germline ends. The CDR3 sequence is 14 residues long. The CDR3 nucleotides read TGTGCCAGCAGCGCCGGAGGGGTCAATCAGCCCCAGCATTTT. This codes for CASSAGGVNQPQHF.

The rearrangement uses TRBV24-1 and TRBJ2-7, with no clear D. This CDR3 spans 12 amino acids. V lost 4 bases, J lost 6 bases, and 9 bases lay in between. The V gene's germline CDR1 is KGHDR and CDR2 SFDVKD. CDR3 in DNA: TGTGCCACCAGTGACCCCGACGGCGAGCAGTACTTC. It translates to CATSDPDGEQYF.

The gene calls are TRBV7-8 and TRBJ2-7, with 15 nucleotides matching TRBD2. Looked up from germline, CDR1 is SGHVS and CDR2 is FQNEAQ. After removal of 5 bases from V and 1 base from J, the junction contained 6 bases not matched to a gene. The CDR3 consists of 17 residues. The CDR3 bases are TGTGCCAGCAGCACTGGACTAGCGGGAGGGCTGTCCTACGAGCAGTACTTC. This translates into CASSTGLAGGLSYEQYF.

This clonotype has a count of ten or more. V gene TRBV12-3 or TRBV12-4 combines with J gene TRBJ2-3; no clear D. Trimming removed 4 bases at V and 6 bases at J, with 5 bases between. The CDR3 totals 11 residues. CDR3 sequence reads: CASSSADTQYF. Here the CDR3 DNA reads TGTGCCAGCAGTTCAGCGGATACGCAGTATTTT.

This clonotype was observed a few times. V gene TRBV11-2 combines with J gene TRBJ2-1, with 8 bases matching TRBD2. The V and J ends lost 4 bases and 7 bases, in that order; junction bases with no gene match: 12. The CDR3 is 16 amino acids. Looked up from germline, CDR1 is SGHAT and CDR2 is FQNNGV. CDR3 sequence: CASSSATAGEMNEQFF. The CDR3 bases are TGTGCCAGCAGCTCCGCGACAGCGGGAGAGATGAATGAGCAGTTCTTC. Full variable domain (remainder filled in from reference TRBV11-2 and TRBJ2-1): EAGVAQSPRYKIIEKRQSVAFWCNPISGHATLYWYQQILGQGPKLLIQFQNNGVVDDSQLPKDRFSAERLKGVDSTLKIQPAKLEDSAVYLCASSSATAGEMNEQFFGPGTRLTVL.

The table lists this clonotype with many counts. The J gene is TRBJ2-5, the V gene TRBV12-3 or TRBV12-4; 9 bases are shared with TRBD1. V lost 5 bases, J lost 3 bases, and 4 bases stayed unmatched. The CDR3 contains 14 residues. The CDR3 region is CASSGTGMEETQYF. The CDR3 region has the DNA TGTGCCAGCAGTGGGACAGGGATGGAAGAGACCCAGTACTTC.

The gene calls are TRBV9 and TRBJ2-1; TRBD2 agrees at 10 bases. Unmatched junction bases numbered 8, after V lost 4 bases and J lost 4 bases. Germline V gene sequence: CDR1 SGDLS, CDR2 YYNGEE. There are 16 residues in the CDR3. CDR3 region: CASSTRTSGMYNEQFF. The CDR3 DNA sequence: TGTGCCAGCAGCACCCGAACTAGCGGGATGTACAATGAGCAGTTCTTC.

The sample holds a few counts of this clonotype. The V and J genes are TRBV14 and TRBJ2-7; 8 bases map to TRBD1. Germline CDR1 SGHDN, CDR2 FVKESK. The length of the CDR3 is 14 residues. Germline trimming cut 4 bases from V and 5 bases from J; bases unmatched to any gene: 7. CDR3 bases: TGTGCCAGCAGCCCCGGACAGGGAGGCCACGAGCAGTACTTC. It codes for CASSPGQGGHEQYF.

This clonotype was detected a few times. The CDR3 coding sequence is TGCAGTGCTAGAGATACCCAGAGAACCTACAATGAGCAGTTCTTC. This encodes CSARDTQRTYNEQFF. V gene TRBV20-1 combines with J gene TRBJ2-1, with D unresolved. V gave up 0 bases and J gave up 2 bases, with 11 bases separating them. The CDR3 extends over 15 amino acids. Germline values: CDR1 DFQATT, CDR2 SNEGSKA (reference sequence).

This chain uses TRBV29-1 with TRBJ1-1, with D possibly TRBD1 on 6 matching bases. The CDR3 is made up of 10 amino acids. The germline gives CDR1 SQVTM, CDR2 ANQGSEA. Trimming removed 5 bases at V and 7 bases at J, with 8 bases between. The CDR3 is CSVLTGEAFF. The CDR3 DNA reads TGCAGCGTTTTGACAGGTGAAGCTTTCTTT.